The 22 T cell receptor beta chains below all came from one sample that was sequenced in a study of T cells after yellow fever vaccination. TCRdb called the 5' RACE reads again in MiXCR, with one record for every CDR3 protein. The sample consists of around 63,000 distinct CDR3 sequences, roughly 7.4% of them appearing once. Sequenced material: CD8+ T cells sorted from PBMCs, taken 15 days after the yellow fever booster vaccination. The origin of the receptors is a man younger than 45 who received the YFV17D yellow fever vaccine.

In this sample, this clonotype turned up many times. The CDR3, as DNA: TGTGCCACCACTAGCGGGAGGGCCTACGAGCAGTACTTC. Translated: CATTSGRAYEQYF. The chain carries TRBV6-1 and TRBJ2-7, with 13 bases lining up with TRBD2. CDR1 MNHNS and CDR2 SASEGT come from the germline V gene. V shed 10 bases, J shed 2 bases, and the junction held 2 bases outside the gene matches. The CDR3 has 13 residues.

This clonotype was counted at least ten times. CDR3 amino acids: CASSVEGGHGYTF. Written as DNA, the CDR3 is TGTGCCAGCAGCGTAGAGGGTGGACATGGCTACACCTTC. The rearrangement links TRBV9 to TRBJ1-2, with D hard to call. Germline V CDR1 and CDR2: SGDLS, YYNGEE. The CDR3 covers 13 residues. Deletions cut 0 bases from V and 6 bases from J, with 9 bases between.

This clonotype has at least ten counts. The CDR3 nucleotides read TGTGCCAGCAGACAGGGTTCGGGCGTCTACAATGAGCAGTTCTTC. Protein sequence: CASRQGSGVYNEQFF. The J gene is TRBJ2-1, the V gene TRBV2, with D perhaps matching TRBD1 (6 bases). The CDR3 runs to 15 residues. The germline V gene encodes CDR1 SNHLY and CDR2 FYNNEI. Trimming shortened V by 6 bases and J by 3 bases, and 15 bases separated the two germline ends.

This clonotype was recorded many times. This CDR3 reads CASSTGLAVYEQYF. The CDR3 nucleotides read TGTGCCAGCAGTACGGGACTAGCGGTCTACGAGCAGTACTTC. J is TRBJ2-7 and V is TRBV12-3 or TRBV12-4, with TRBD2 identical over 11 bases. There are 14 residues in the CDR3. V was clipped by 5 bases and J by 3 bases; unmatched bases: 3.

The sample holds many counts of this clonotype. The chain joins TRBV11-2 to TRBJ2-2; 7 nucleotides match TRBD1. Trimming took 4 bases from V and 6 from J; bases not matched to a gene: 5. Germline V gene lookup returns CDR1 SGHAT and CDR2 FQNNGV. The CDR3 length is 14 residues. The CDR3 loop reads CASSWTGLAGELFF. CDR3 sequence (DNA): TGTGCCAGCAGCTGGACAGGATTAGCCGGGGAGCTGTTTTTT.

This clonotype was picked up many times. V and J are TRBV7-9 and TRBJ2-1; 8 bases line up with TRBD2. Trimming at V came to 5 bases and at J to 1 base, leaving 7 bases not matched to a gene. Germline-derived CDR1 and CDR2 are SEHNR and FQNEAQ (reference sequence). The CDR3 spans 16 residues. The DNA for the CDR3 is TGTGCCAGCAGCCCTTCTAGCGGGTTTTCCTACAATGAGCAGTTCTTC. It is translated as CASSPSSGFSYNEQFF.

This clonotype showed up many times. This chain links TRBV30 with TRBJ2-1, with 8 bases aligning to TRBD2. J was trimmed by 2 bases and V by 3 bases; bases with no gene match: 6. This CDR3 spans 15 amino acids. Germline lookup yields CDR1 GTSNPN and CDR2 SVGIG (reference sequence). CDR3 residues: CAWSIRLATYNEQFF. The CDR3 DNA follows: TGTGCCTGGAGCATCAGACTAGCGACCTACAATGAGCAGTTCTTC.

This clonotype was recorded at least ten times. The rearrangement joins TRBV20-1 to TRBJ2-1; tentatively, D is TRBD2 (6 bases). Trimming cost V 5 bases and J 0 bases, with 17 bases left between them. In germline, CDR1 is DFQATT, CDR2 SNEGSKA (reference sequence). The CDR3 extends over 16 amino acids. The CDR3 DNA follows: TGCAGTGCTTCCCCTAGCGACCGAAGCTCCTACAATGAGCAGTTCTTC. Amino acids: CSASPSDRSSYNEQFF.

This clonotype appeared a few times. The rearrangement links TRBV15 to TRBJ2-7; the D call may be TRBD1 or TRBD2 (5 bases each). Germline V gives CDR1 LNHNV, CDR2 YYDKDF (reference sequence). The CDR3 runs to 16 residues. Trimming pared 0 bases from V and 5 bases from J, leaving 17 bases between. The CDR3 spells CATSRDGAGGLNEQYF. The CDR3 DNA is TGTGCCACCAGCAGAGATGGGGCAGGCGGACTCAACGAGCAGTACTTC. Filled out from reference TRBV15 and TRBJ2-7, the complete variable domain reads DAMVIQNPRYQVTQFGKPVTLSCSQTLNHNVMYWYQQKSSQAPKLLFHYYDKDFNNEADTPDNFQSRRPNTSFCFLDIRSPGLGDTAMYLCATSRDGAGGLNEQYFGPGTRLTVT.

Many counts were recorded for this clonotype. The chain employs TRBV15 and TRBJ1-5, with D hard to call. Germline V gives CDR1 LNHNV, CDR2 YYDKDF (reference sequence). V gave up 0 bases and J gave up 3 bases, with 12 bases separating them. The CDR3 length is 16 residues. In nucleotides, the CDR3 is TGTGCCACCAGCAGAGAGGACCTACTAGTCAATCAGCCCCAGCATTTT. As protein: CATSREDLLVNQPQHF. Complete variable domain (other parts from reference TRBV15 and TRBJ1-5): DAMVIQNPRYQVTQFGKPVTLSCSQTLNHNVMYWYQQKSSQAPKLLFHYYDKDFNNEADTPDNFQSRRPNTSFCFLDIRSPGLGDTAMYLCATSREDLLVNQPQHFGDGTRLSIL.

This clonotype was detected many times. The chain combines TRBV5-1 with TRBJ2-7; 8 positions agree with TRBD1. Germline CDR1 and CDR2: SGHRS and YFSETQ. V dropped 4 bases and J dropped 6; count of bases not matched to a gene: 6. This CDR3 has 13 residues. The CDR3 nucleotides are TGCGCCAGCAGCATTGGACAGGGCAGCGAGCAGTACTTC. Amino acids: CASSIGQGSEQYF.

Ten or more counts support this clonotype. The V and J genes are TRBV7-9 and TRBJ2-2, with D hard to call. Trimming shortened V by 6 bases and J by 2 bases, and 10 bases separated the two germline ends. Germline V gene lookup returns CDR1 SEHNR and CDR2 FQNEAQ (reference sequence). The CDR3 runs 14 residues. CDR3 coding DNA: TGTGCCAGCAGATCGACTTATAACACCGGGGAGCTGTTTTTT. Translation: CASRSTYNTGELFF.

This clonotype was observed many times. V is TRBV5-1 and J is TRBJ2-7; tentatively, D is TRBD2 (6 bases). CDR3 length equals 15 residues. Germline V CDR1 and CDR2: SGHRS, YFSETQ. Trimming took off 0 bases at V and 5 bases at J, with 15 bases between the two ends. The CDR3 DNA reads as TGCGCCAGCAGCTTGGAGGGGAGGTCCGGGAACGAGCAGTACTTC. Translated, it gives CASSLEGRSGNEQYF. Combining the CDR3 with reference TRBV5-1 and TRBJ2-7 gives the whole variable domain KAGVTQTPRYLIKTRGQQVTLSCSPISGHRSVSWYQQTPGQGLQFLFEYFSETQRNKGNFPGRFSGRQFSNSRSEMNVSTLELGDSALYLCASSLEGRSGNEQYFGPGTRLTVT.

In its sample, this clonotype was seen a few times. The chain recombines TRBV27 with TRBJ1-5; perhaps TRBD1 as D (6 bases). V was shortened by 1 base and J by 4 bases, with 11 bases between the two germline ends. CDR1 and CDR2 from the germline V gene are MNHEY and SMNVEV (reference sequence). The CDR3 contains 15 residues. CDR3 region: CASSLLGGANQPQHF. The CDR3 bases are TGTGCCAGCAGTTTATTGGGGGGCGCAAATCAGCCCCAGCATTTT.

This clonotype has a count of ten or more. This rearrangement joins TRBV25-1 to TRBJ2-7, with 7 bases identical to TRBD2. This CDR3 region has 14 residues. From germline, CDR1 is MGHDK and CDR2 SYGVNS. J gave up 4 bases and V 5 bases, and 8 bases lay outside the gene matches. The CDR3 region is CASSFGGFLYEQYF. CDR3 DNA sequence: TGTGCCAGCAGTTTCGGGGGGTTTCTATACGAGCAGTACTTC.

This clonotype showed up many times. V gene TRBV27 combines with J gene TRBJ2-5; a possible D gene is TRBD2 (6 bases). This CDR3 contains 13 residues. The V gene lost 6 bases and the J gene lost 5 bases, with 13 bases spanning the gap. Germline V lookup: CDR1 MNHEY, CDR2 SMNVEV (reference sequence). The CDR3 DNA sequence: TGTGCCAGCAGGAAAGCGGGCTGGGAGACCCAGTACTTC. It is translated as CASRKAGWETQYF.

This clonotype was counted at least ten times. The chain recombines TRBV7-8 with TRBJ1-5; the D is unclear. The CDR3 spans 13 residues. Germline V gives CDR1 SGHVS, CDR2 FQNEAQ. V shed 0 bases and J shed 5 bases, with 5 bases lying between them. Here the CDR3 DNA reads TGTGCCAGCAGCTTAGCACAGCATCAGCCCCAGCATTTT. It encodes CASSLAQHQPQHF.

This clonotype was counted ten times or more. J is TRBJ2-7 and V is TRBV9; TRBD2 agrees at 7 bases. Germline CDR1 and CDR2: SGDLS and YYNGEE. The CDR3 is 14 residues long. Germline trimming cut 3 bases from V and 0 bases from J; bases unmatched to any gene: 3. The CDR3 spells CASSGRDYSYEQYF. CDR3 nucleotide sequence: TGTGCCAGCAGCGGCCGGGACTACTCCTACGAGCAGTACTTC. Full variable domain (missing parts from reference TRBV9 and TRBJ2-7): DSGVTQTPKHLITATGQRVTLRCSPRSGDLSVYWYQQSLDQGLQFLIQYYNGEERAKGNILERFSAQQFPDLHSELNLSSLELGDSALYFCASSGRDYSYEQYFGPGTRLTVT.

In its sample, this clonotype was seen many times. The J gene is TRBJ1-1, the V gene TRBV11-2; 10 nucleotides line up with TRBD1. This CDR3 is built from 16 residues. Germline V gene lookup returns CDR1 SGHAT and CDR2 FQNNGV. Germline trimming cut 3 bases from V and 0 bases from J; bases unmatched to any gene: 4. The CDR3 nucleotides read TGTGCCAGCAGCTTCCCCGGGACAGGGGTGAACACTGAAGCTTTCTTT. Its translation is CASSFPGTGVNTEAFF.

Many counts were recorded for this clonotype. V and J are TRBV4-3 and TRBJ2-1; 11 bases line up with TRBD2. Germline CDR1 and CDR2: LGHNA and YSLEER. The CDR3 spans 17 residues. The J segment lost 4 bases and the V segment lost 0 bases, leaving 5 bases of the junction unmatched. In nucleotides, the CDR3 is TGCGCCAGCAGCCAAGATCAGACTAGCGGGATGTACAATGAGCAGTTCTTC. Translation gives CASSQDQTSGMYNEQFF.

In its sample, this clonotype was seen many times. This chain joins TRBV7-9 and TRBJ2-3, with a weak D call TRBD1 (5 bases). V lost 5 bases and J 12 bases, leaving 15 bases between the germline ends. Germline CDR1 and CDR2: SEHNR and FQNEAQ (reference sequence). This CDR3 spans 12 amino acids. CDR3 in amino acids: CASSVQADSQYF. The CDR3 region has the DNA TGTGCCAGCAGCGTACAGGCGGATTCCCAGTATTTT.

This clonotype was recorded at least ten times. The rearrangement links TRBV6-5 to TRBJ1-1, with 8 bases matching TRBD1. V trimming: 6 bases; J trimming: 5 bases; junction bases outside the gene matches: 8. Per germline, CDR1 MNHEY and CDR2 SVGAGI. This CDR3 is built from 14 residues. This CDR3 reads CASSKGQGVTEAFF. The CDR3 bases are TGTGCCAGCAGCAAAGGACAGGGCGTGACTGAAGCTTTCTTT.